Sequencing of this T cell receptor beta chain was carried out in a study of T cell responses to AZD1222 COVID-19 vaccine. Findings and caveats of the study: Reportedly, nearly half the spike-specific TCRs target unmutated variant regions. The peak T cell response came first, and repertoires were sampled only after it.

On this clone itself: The antigen remains unidentified.

The assay was immunoSEQ multiplex PCR, and TCRdb's table has in-frame clones only and misses some. This sample has approximately 150,000 clones, with roughly 90% found just once. V was trimmed by 3 bases and J by 7 bases, leaving 16 bases between them. The CDR3 is made up of 14 amino acids. Per the germline V gene, CDR1 is SGHRS and CDR2 is YFSETQ. The chain links TRBV5-1 to TRBJ1-2; no definite D call. The receptor was derived from an adult in good health. Sequenced here: peripheral blood, sampled on day 0 of AZD1222 vaccination. The CDR3 loop is CASSSDGSAPGYTF. The CDR3 DNA follows: TGCGCCAGCAGCTCTGACGGGAGCGCCCCTGGCTACACCTTC.